These T cell receptor beta chains were read from a single sample in a study of blood T cell repertoires in COVID-19. The table came from immunoSEQ multiplex PCR; TCRdb's copy has only in-frame clones and leaves some out. This repertoire shows a few hundred thousand clones, about 90% found once; its top ten account for 5.5% to 8%. Material: peripheral blood. The receptors stem from a woman between 50 and 59 years old with COVID-19, enrolled during active disease. Both conserved end residues are part of each CDR3. A D gene is named only where the DNA matches it firmly. Clone size is stated in some rows and not others, as once, few, many or a class when expanded.

size: .; V: TRBV19; D: TRBD1; J: TRBJ2-1; CDR3: CASSITGTGVYNEQFF; DNA: TGTGCCAGTAGTATTACTGGGACAGGGGTCTACAATGAGCAGTTCTTC
size: .; V: TRBV19; D: .; J: TRBJ2-1; CDR3: CASSIGGSGELYGEQFF; DNA: TGTGCCAGTAGTATAGGGGGATCGGGGGAACTATATGGTGAGCAGTTCTTC
size: .; V: TRBV29-1; D: .; J: TRBJ2-3; CDR3: CSVEERSTDTQYF; DNA: TGCAGCGTTGAAGAGCGATCTACAGATACGCAGTATTTT
size: .; V: TRBV19; D: TRBD1; J: TRBJ2-1; CDR3: CASNRDRQHNEQFF; DNA: TGTGCCAGTAACCGGGACAGGCAACACAATGAGCAGTTCTTC
size: .; V: TRBV5-4; D: .; J: TRBJ2-7; CDR3: CASSLGLTSPSGYEQYF; DNA: TGTGCCAGCAGCTTGGGACTGACTAGTCCCTCGGGTTACGAGCAGTACTTC
size: .; V: TRBV10-1; D: .; J: TRBJ2-2; CDR3: CASKGGRNTGELFF; DNA: TGCGCCAGCAAAGGGGGAAGGAACACCGGGGAGCTGTTTTTT
size: once; V: TRBV19; D: TRBD2; J: TRBJ2-3; CDR3: CASSIESLAGGQVTQYF; DNA: TGTGCCAGTAGTATAGAGAGCCTAGCGGGAGGGCAGGTTACGCAGTATTTT
size: .; V: TRBV7-2; D: TRBD1; J: TRBJ2-1; CDR3: CASSSQGQGYNEQFF; DNA: TGTGCCAGCAGCTCTCAGGGACAGGGGTACAATGAGCAGTTCTTC
size: .; V: TRBV6-5; D: .; J: TRBJ1-2; CDR3: CASRATGSDYGYTF; DNA: TGTGCCAGCAGGGCTACAGGGTCTGACTATGGCTACACCTTC
size: .; V: TRBV3-1/TRBV3-2; D: .; J: TRBJ1-3; CDR3: CASSLRTFALVENTIYF; DNA: TGTGCCAGCAGCCTTAGGACATTTGCGTTGGTCGAAAACACCATATATTTT
size: .; V: TRBV2; D: .; J: TRBJ1-2; CDR3: CASRRAEGGGYTF; DNA: TGTGCCAGCAGACGGGCCGAGGGCGGTGGCTACACCTTC
size: .; V: TRBV6-2/TRBV6-3; D: .; J: TRBJ2-1; CDR3: CASTPGDFNEQFF; DNA: TGTGCCAGCACCCCAGGGGACTTCAATGAGCAGTTCTTC
size: .; V: TRBV6-2/TRBV6-3; D: .; J: TRBJ1-4; CDR3: CASSTGPGGEKLFF; DNA: TGTGCCAGCAGTACCGGCCCCGGGGGTGAAAAACTGTTTTTT
size: .; V: TRBV11-3; D: .; J: TRBJ1-1; CDR3: CASSFRPGGQAFF; DNA: TGTGCCAGCAGCTTTAGGCCGGGGGGGCAAGCTTTCTTT
size: .; V: TRBV19; D: .; J: TRBJ1-3; CDR3: CASRQQQLNSGNTIYF; DNA: TGTGCCAGCCGACAACAACAGCTTAACTCTGGAAACACCATATATTTT
size: .; V: TRBV10-3; D: .; J: TRBJ1-2; CDR3: CAISDSKGGNYGYTF; DNA: TGTGCCATCAGTGATTCTAAGGGGGGGAACTATGGCTACACCTTC
size: .; V: TRBV2; D: TRBD1; J: TRBJ1-2; CDR3: CASSKLDRGYGYTF; DNA: TGTGCCAGCAGCAAACTGGACAGGGGGTATGGCTACACCTTC
size: .; V: TRBV5-8; D: TRBD1; J: TRBJ2-3; CDR3: CASSSTGTGADTQYF; DNA: TGTGCCAGCAGCTCTACCGGGACAGGGGCAGATACGCAGTATTTT
size: .; V: TRBV5-8; D: .; J: TRBJ1-2; CDR3: CASTQRTNYGYTF; DNA: TGTGCCAGCACCCAGCGGACGAACTATGGCTACACCTTC
size: .; V: TRBV21-1; D: .; J: TRBJ2-5; CDR3: CASSTLAELETQYF; DNA: TGTGCCAGCAGCACATTAGCGGAGTTAGAGACCCAGTACTTC
size: once; V: TRBV27; D: .; J: TRBJ2-3; CDR3: CASSLLRRGTDTQYF; DNA: TGTGCCAGCAGTTTATTACGCCGAGGCACAGATACGCAGTATTTT
size: .; V: TRBV28; D: TRBD1; J: TRBJ1-6; CDR3: CASGGQGRDSPLHF; DNA: TGTGCCAGCGGCGGACAGGGGAGGGATTCACCCCTCCACTTT
size: .; V: TRBV9; D: .; J: TRBJ2-1; CDR3: CASSVGLDNYNEQFF; DNA: TGTGCCAGCAGCGTAGGTCTAGATAACTACAATGAGCAGTTCTTC
size: .; V: TRBV5-1; D: .; J: TRBJ2-3; CDR3: CASSLVLAHTDTQYF; DNA: TGCGCCAGCAGCTTGGTTCTAGCGCACACAGATACGCAGTATTTT
size: few; V: TRBV5-1; D: TRBD2; J: TRBJ2-1; CDR3: CASSLGRELPYNEQFF; DNA: TGCGCCAGCAGCTTGGGGCGGGAGCTCCCCTACAATGAGCAGTTCTTC
size: .; V: TRBV30; D: .; J: TRBJ2-5; CDR3: CAWSVRGARETQYF; DNA: TGTGCCTGGAGTGTACGGGGGGCGCGAGAGACCCAGTACTTC